Shown below are 16 T cell receptor beta chains from a single sample sequenced in a study of blood T cells in healthy people across ages. Together with a sample-barcoded 5' primer, a J-beta primer mix was included in a second PCR lasting roughly 6 to 12 cycles. One entry per CDR3 protein results from TCRdb running MiXCR on the 5' RACE reads. The sample lists around 1.5 million distinct CDR3 sequences; almost 35% were seen once. Sequencing was performed on blood. These receptors all come from a woman aged 25 to 39 in good health.

The gene calls are TRBV4-1 and TRBJ2-1; TRBD2 might be the D (6 bases). The V end lost 0 bases, the J end lost 7 bases, and 19 bases lay between the germline ends. This CDR3 has 17 residues. Germline V gene data show CDR1 as MGHRA and CDR2 as YSYEKL. The CDR3 is CASSQDWERESRNEQFF. CDR3 in DNA: TGCGCCAGCAGCCAAGATTGGGAACGGGAGAGTAGGAATGAGCAGTTCTTC.

The chain carries TRBV24-1 and TRBJ2-2; D could derive from TRBD1 or TRBD2 (5 bases each). V lost 1 base, J lost 6 bases, and 17 bases lay in between. From germline, CDR1 is KGHDR and CDR2 SFDVKD. This CDR3 is built from 17 residues. DNA for the CDR3: TGTGCCACCAGTGATTTAGCTGGGGACCCCCTGGCCGGGGAGCTGTTTTTT. It translates to CATSDLAGDPLAGELFF.

The chain joins TRBV20-1 to TRBJ1-2; the match to TRBD1 covers 7 bases. The CDR3 loop spans 13 amino acids. Germline V gene sequence: CDR1 DFQATT, CDR2 SNEGSKA (reference sequence). V shed 5 bases and J 7 bases; nucleotides not matched to a gene: 10. The CDR3 is CSASDRVLRGYTF. Here the CDR3 DNA reads TGCAGTGCTTCTGACAGGGTTCTCCGTGGCTACACCTTC.

This clonotype was found a few times. CDR3 residues: CASSLGMGGVSYNEQFF. The DNA for the CDR3 is TGCGCCAGCAGCTTAGGGATGGGGGGGGTTTCCTACAATGAGCAGTTCTTC. The chain recombines TRBV5-1 with TRBJ2-1; 7 bases are a match to TRBD2. The CDR3 sequence is 17 residues long. J lost 1 base, V lost 2 bases, and 9 bases had no gene match. Germline CDR1 and CDR2: SGHRS and YFSETQ.

V and J are TRBV6-6 and TRBJ2-7, with D unresolved. Germline values: CDR1 MNHNY, CDR2 SVGAGI (reference sequence). V was shortened by 6 bases and J by 0 bases, with 15 bases between the two germline ends. The length of the CDR3 is 15 residues. CDR3 DNA: TGTGCCAGCAGCCCGAAGGCCTTTAGCTCCTACGAGCAGTACTTC. This sequence encodes CASSPKAFSSYEQYF.

The genes are TRBV3-1 and TRBJ1-2, with 7 bases matching TRBD1. The CDR3 length is 16 residues. Trimming at V came to 8 bases and at J to 1 base, leaving 13 bases not matched to a gene. Germline loops: CDR1 LGHDT, CDR2 YNNKEL (reference sequence). CDR3 DNA sequence: TGTGCCAGCCGCTTTGAAGGACAGGACTATAACTATGGCTACACCTTC. This gives the protein CASRFEGQDYNYGYTF.

In this sample, this clonotype turned up many times. The chain couples TRBV29-1 to TRBJ2-7, with D unresolved. Germline CDR1 reads SQVTM; CDR2 reads ANQGSEA. Trimming left V 6 bases short and J 3 bases short, with 9 bases between. The CDR3 totals 11 residues. The CDR3 sequence is CSVVEFYEQYF. The DNA of the CDR3 is TGCAGCGTCGTGGAGTTCTACGAGCAGTACTTC.

This chain joins TRBV5-1 and TRBJ2-1; D tentatively reads TRBD1 or TRBD2 (6 bases each). Germline CDR1 is SGHRS and CDR2 is YFSETQ. This CDR3 has 13 amino acids. The ends were cut back, 2 bases at V and 7 bases at J, with 10 bases in the middle. The CDR3 DNA is TGCGCCAGCAGCTTTGGGGGGCAAAATGAGCAGTTCTTC. Translating gives CASSFGGQNEQFF.

This clonotype was seen a handful of times. V usage is TRBV6-6 and J usage is TRBJ1-1; D is uncertain. The CDR3 has 13 amino acids. The V gene lost 8 bases and the J gene lost 1 base, with 11 bases spanning the gap. The germline gives CDR1 MNHNY, CDR2 SVGAGI (reference sequence). The CDR3 reads CASHGDKNTEAFF. CDR3 DNA: TGTGCCAGCCACGGAGACAAGAACACTGAAGCTTTCTTT.

The chain combines TRBV20-1 with TRBJ1-1, with D unresolved. CDR3 length: 12 residues. CDR1 and CDR2 (germline): DFQATT, SNEGSKA (reference sequence). V was clipped by 6 bases and J by 4 bases, with 12 bases between them. CDR3 DNA: TGCAGTGCGGATGAGTCGGGCACTGAAGCTTTCTTT. It translates to CSADESGTEAFF.

The gene calls are TRBV10-3 and TRBJ2-1, with 7 bases that match TRBD2. The germline V gene encodes CDR1 ENHRY and CDR2 SYGVKD. The CDR3 is 17 residues long. V gave up 0 bases and J gave up 0 bases; unmatched junction bases: 5. This CDR3 is CAISESLAVSSYNEQFF. The CDR3 coding sequence is TGTGCCATCAGTGAGTCGCTAGCGGTGAGCTCCTACAATGAGCAGTTCTTC.

This clonotype has only a few counts. The gene calls are TRBV7-3 and TRBJ2-3; D may be TRBD2 (5 bases). The CDR3 contains 13 residues. Germline V gene data show CDR1 as SGHTA and CDR2 as FQGTGA. Trimming took 5 bases from V and 6 from J, leaving 12 bases between them. The CDR3 region is CASSPGGRDTQYF. Here the CDR3 DNA reads TGTGCCAGCAGCCCTGGCGGGCGCGATACGCAGTATTTT.

This chain uses TRBV7-9 with TRBJ2-3; D not resolved. CDR1 is SEHNR, CDR2 FQNEAQ, per germline (reference sequence). There are 14 residues in the CDR3. Trimming stripped 0 bases from V and 4 bases from J, with 8 bases between. The CDR3 DNA reads TGTGCCAGCAGCTTAGCGAATTGGGCAGATACGCAGTATTTT. As protein: CASSLANWADTQYF.

This clonotype was observed a handful of times. The chain combines TRBV6-6 with TRBJ1-1; D not certain. There are 13 residues in the CDR3. CDR1 is MNHNY and CDR2 is SVGAGI in the germline V gene (reference sequence). Trimming took off 0 bases at V and 3 bases at J, with 5 bases between the two ends. The CDR3 reads CASSYSGYTEAFF. DNA of the CDR3: TGTGCCAGCAGTTACTCAGGGTACACTGAAGCTTTCTTT.

The CDR3, as DNA: TGCGCCAGCAGCCAAGTAGGGCAGAGAGATGAGCAGTTCTTC. This gives the protein CASSQVGQRDEQFF. The genes are TRBV4-1 and TRBJ2-1; D uncertain. Germline lookup yields CDR1 MGHRA and CDR2 YSYEKL. The CDR3 extends over 14 amino acids. Trimming cost V 1 base and J 8 bases, with 12 bases left between them.

This sequence joins TRBV4-2 and TRBJ2-2; D may be TRBD2 (5 bases). CDR3 size: 15 residues. With 1 base removed from V and 6 bases from J, the gap between germline ends came to 12 bases. CDR1 is LGHNA, CDR2 YNFKEQ, per germline. CDR3 DNA sequence: TGTGCCAGCAGCCAAGGAGGGCTAGCTGCCGGGGAGCTGTTTTTT. Protein: CASSQGGLAAGELFF.